This T cell receptor (beta chain) was sequenced for a study of cytomegalovirus exposure and HLA in healthy donors. In its sample, this clone was seen once. Its target is not known. The study ran its PCR with 60 Vbeta and 13 Jbeta primers. Sequenced by immunoSEQ multiplex PCR; TCRdb stores in-frame clones only, minus some. The profile covers approximately 89,000 clones, with around 74% appearing a single time and about a tenth taken by the ten largest. Study-wide results and caveats: Excluded were some V segments that proved indistinguishable, including TRBV6-2 and TRBV6-3.

Looked up from germline, CDR1 is PRHDT and CDR2 is FYEKMQ (reference sequence). Trimming at V came to 7 bases and at J to 9 bases, leaving 18 bases not matched to a gene. The length of the CDR3 is 15 residues. V usage is TRBV13 and J usage is TRBJ2-7; 7 bases map to TRBD1. The source material was PBMCs. This clonotype was obtained from a man in his thirties or forties in good health and CMV-seropositive. CDR3 in DNA: TGTGCCAGCACCTCAGCCCTCGAAAAGGGGGCGCGGCAGTACTTC. This encodes CASTSALEKGARQYF.